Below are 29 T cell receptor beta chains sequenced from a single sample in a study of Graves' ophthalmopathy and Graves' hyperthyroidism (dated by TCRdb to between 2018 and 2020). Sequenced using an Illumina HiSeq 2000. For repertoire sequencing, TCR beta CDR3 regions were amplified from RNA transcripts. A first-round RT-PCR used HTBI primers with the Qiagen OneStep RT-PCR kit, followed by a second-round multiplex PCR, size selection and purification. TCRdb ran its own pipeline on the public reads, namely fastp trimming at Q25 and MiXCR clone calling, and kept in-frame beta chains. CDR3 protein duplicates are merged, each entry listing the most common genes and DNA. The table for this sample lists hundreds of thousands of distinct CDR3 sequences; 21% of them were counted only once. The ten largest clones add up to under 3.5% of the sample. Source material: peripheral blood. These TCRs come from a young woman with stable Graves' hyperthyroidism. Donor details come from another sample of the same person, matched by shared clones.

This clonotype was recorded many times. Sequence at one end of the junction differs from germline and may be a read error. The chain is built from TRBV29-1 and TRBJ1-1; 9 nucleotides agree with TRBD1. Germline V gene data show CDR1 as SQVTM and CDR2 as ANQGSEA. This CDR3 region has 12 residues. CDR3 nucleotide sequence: TGCAGCGTGGCGGAATGGGACAGGGAAGCTTCCTTT. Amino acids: CSVAEWDREASF.

The CDR3 DNA sequence: TGTGCCAGCAGTGAAGGGGCAGGGAGTGGCTACACCTTC. Translated: CASSEGAGSGYTF. The chain carries TRBV6-1 and TRBJ1-2; possible D gene TRBD1, 5 bases. The V gene's germline CDR1 is MNHNS and CDR2 SASEGT. The CDR3 length is 13 residues. V lost 1 base and J 7 bases, leaving 10 bases between the germline ends.

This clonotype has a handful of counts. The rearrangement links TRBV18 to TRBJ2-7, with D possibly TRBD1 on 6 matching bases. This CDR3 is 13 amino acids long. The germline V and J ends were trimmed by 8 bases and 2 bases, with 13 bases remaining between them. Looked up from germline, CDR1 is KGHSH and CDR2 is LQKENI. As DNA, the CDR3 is TGTGCCAGCGCCCGGGACACCACCTACGAGCAGTACTTC. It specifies CASARDTTYEQYF. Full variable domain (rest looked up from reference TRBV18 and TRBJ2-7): NAGVMQNPRHLVRRRGQEARLRCSPMKGHSHVYWYRQLPEEGLKFMVYLQKENIIDESGMPKERFSAEFPKEGPSILRIQQVVRGDSAAYFCASARDTTYEQYFGPGTRLTVT.

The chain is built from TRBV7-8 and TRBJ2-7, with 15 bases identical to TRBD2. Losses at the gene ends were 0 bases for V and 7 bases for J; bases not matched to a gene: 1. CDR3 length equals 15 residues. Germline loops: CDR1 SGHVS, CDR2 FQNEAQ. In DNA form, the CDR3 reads TGTGCCAGCAGCTTAGCCGGGACTAGCGGGAGGGAGCAGTACTTC. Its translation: CASSLAGTSGREQYF. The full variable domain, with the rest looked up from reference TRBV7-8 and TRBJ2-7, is GAGVSQSPRYKVAKRGQDVALRCDPISGHVSLFWYQQALGQGPEFLTYFQNEAQLDKSGLPSDRFFAERPEGSVSTLKIQRTQQEDSAVYLCASSLAGTSGREQYFGPGTRLTVT.

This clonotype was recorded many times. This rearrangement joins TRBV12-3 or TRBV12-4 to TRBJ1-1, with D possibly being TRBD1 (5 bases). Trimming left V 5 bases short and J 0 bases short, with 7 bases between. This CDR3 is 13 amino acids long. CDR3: CASSPTVNTEAFF. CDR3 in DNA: TGTGCCAGCAGTCCGACAGTGAACACTGAAGCTTTCTTT.

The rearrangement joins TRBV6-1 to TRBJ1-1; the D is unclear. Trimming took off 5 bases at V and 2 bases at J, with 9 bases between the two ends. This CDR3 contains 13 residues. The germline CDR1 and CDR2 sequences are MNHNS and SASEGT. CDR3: CASSTRHNTEAFF. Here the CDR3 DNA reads TGTGCCAGCAGTACCAGACACAACACTGAAGCTTTCTTT.

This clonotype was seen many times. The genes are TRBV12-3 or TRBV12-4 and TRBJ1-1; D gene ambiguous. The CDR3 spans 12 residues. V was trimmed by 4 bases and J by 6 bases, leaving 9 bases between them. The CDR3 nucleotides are TGTGCCAGCAGTTCAAGGAGGTCTGAAGCTTTCTTT. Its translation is CASSSRRSEAFF.

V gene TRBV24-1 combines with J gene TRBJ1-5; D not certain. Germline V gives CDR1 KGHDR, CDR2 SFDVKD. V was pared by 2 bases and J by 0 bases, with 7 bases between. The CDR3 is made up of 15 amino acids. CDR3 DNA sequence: TGTGCCACCAGTGATTGGAATGATAGCAATCAGCCCCAGCATTTT. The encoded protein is CATSDWNDSNQPQHF.

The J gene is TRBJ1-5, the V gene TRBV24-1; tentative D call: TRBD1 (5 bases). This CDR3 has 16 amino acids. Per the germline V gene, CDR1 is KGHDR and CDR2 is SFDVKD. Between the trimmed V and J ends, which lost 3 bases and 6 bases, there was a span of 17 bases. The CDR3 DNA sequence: TGTGCCACCAGTGATCAAACAGGTCAAGGCCCTCAGCCCCAGCATTTT. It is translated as CATSDQTGQGPQPQHF.

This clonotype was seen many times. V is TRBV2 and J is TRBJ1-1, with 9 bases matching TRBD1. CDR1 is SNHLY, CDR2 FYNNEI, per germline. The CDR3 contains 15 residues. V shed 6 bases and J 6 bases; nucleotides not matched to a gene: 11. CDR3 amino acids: CASRAGTGSTPEAFF. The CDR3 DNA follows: TGTGCCAGCAGGGCCGGGACAGGGTCCACGCCTGAAGCTTTCTTT.

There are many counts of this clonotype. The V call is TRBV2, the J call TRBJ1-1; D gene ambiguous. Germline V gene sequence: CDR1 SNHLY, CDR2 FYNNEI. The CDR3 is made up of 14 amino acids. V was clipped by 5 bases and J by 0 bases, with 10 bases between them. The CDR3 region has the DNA TGTGCCAGCAGTCCTAGTATCCTGAACACTGAAGCTTTCTTT. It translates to CASSPSILNTEAFF.

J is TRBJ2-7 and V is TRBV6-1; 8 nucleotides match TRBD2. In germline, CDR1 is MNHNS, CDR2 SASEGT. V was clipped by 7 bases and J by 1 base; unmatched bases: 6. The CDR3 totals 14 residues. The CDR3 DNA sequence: TGTGCCAGCATCTATGTAGCGGGATCCTACGAGCAGTACTTC. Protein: CASIYVAGSYEQYF.

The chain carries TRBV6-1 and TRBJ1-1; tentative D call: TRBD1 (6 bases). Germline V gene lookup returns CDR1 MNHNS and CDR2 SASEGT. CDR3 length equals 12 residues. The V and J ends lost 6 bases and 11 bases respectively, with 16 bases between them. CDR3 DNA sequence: TGTGCCAGCAGGACAGCCTGGGGGCGTGCTTTCTTT. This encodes CASRTAWGRAFF.

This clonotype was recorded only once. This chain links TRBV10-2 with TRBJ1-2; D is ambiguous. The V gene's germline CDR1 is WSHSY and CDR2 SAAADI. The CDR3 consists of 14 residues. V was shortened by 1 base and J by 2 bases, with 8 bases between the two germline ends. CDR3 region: CASSEYDPNYGYTF. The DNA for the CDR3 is TGCGCCAGCAGTGAGTACGACCCAAACTATGGCTACACCTTC.

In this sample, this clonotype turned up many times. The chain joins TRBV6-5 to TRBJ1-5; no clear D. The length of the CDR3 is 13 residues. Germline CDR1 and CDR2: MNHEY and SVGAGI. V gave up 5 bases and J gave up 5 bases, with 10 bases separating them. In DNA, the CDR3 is TGTGCCAGCAGTAGTTCCCCCTATCAGCCCCAGCATTTT. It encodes CASSSSPYQPQHF.

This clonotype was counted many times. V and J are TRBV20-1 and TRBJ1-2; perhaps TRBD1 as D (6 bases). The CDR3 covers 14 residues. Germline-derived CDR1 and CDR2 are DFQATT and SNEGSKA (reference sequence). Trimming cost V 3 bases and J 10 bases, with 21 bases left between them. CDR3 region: CSASWGALRGDYTF. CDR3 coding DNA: TGCAGTGCTAGTTGGGGCGCACTGAGGGGGGACTACACCTTC.

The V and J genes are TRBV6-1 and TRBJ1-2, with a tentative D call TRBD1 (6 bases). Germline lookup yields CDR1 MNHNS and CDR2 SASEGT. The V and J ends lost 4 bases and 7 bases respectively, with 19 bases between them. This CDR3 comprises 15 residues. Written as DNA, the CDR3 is TGTGCCAGCAGTGTTGGGGGGCAGGGGAGAATTGGCTACACCTTC. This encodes CASSVGGQGRIGYTF.

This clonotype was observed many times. The CDR3 coding sequence is TGTGCCAGTAGTGTAGTTGGCGGGGAGCTGTTTTTT. It translates to CASSVVGGELFF. The V call is TRBV19, the J call TRBJ2-2; D gene unclear. The V end lost 5 bases, the J end lost 7 bases, and 8 bases lay between the germline ends. This CDR3 spans 12 amino acids. The germline V gene encodes CDR1 LNHDA and CDR2 SQIVND (reference sequence). The full variable domain, its missing parts supplied by reference TRBV19 and TRBJ2-2, is DGGITQSPKYLFRKEGQNVTLSCEQNLNHDAMYWYRQDPGQGLRLIYYSQIVNDFQKGDIAEGYSVSREKKESFPLTVTSAQKNPTAFYLCASSVVGGELFFGEGSRLTVL.

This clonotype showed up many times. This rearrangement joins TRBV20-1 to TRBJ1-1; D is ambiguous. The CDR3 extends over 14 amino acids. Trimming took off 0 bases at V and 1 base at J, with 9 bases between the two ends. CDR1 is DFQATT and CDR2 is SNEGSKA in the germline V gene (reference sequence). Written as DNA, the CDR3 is TGCAGTGCTAGAGATCCCCAAAAGAACACTGAAGCTTTCTTT. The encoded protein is CSARDPQKNTEAFF.

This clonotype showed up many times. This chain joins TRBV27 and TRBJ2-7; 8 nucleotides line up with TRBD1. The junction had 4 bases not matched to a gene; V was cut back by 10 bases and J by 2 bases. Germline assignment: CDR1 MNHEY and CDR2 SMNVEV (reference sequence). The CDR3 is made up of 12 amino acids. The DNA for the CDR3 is TGTGCCACCCAGGGGGCTACCTACGAGCAGTACTTC. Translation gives CATQGATYEQYF.

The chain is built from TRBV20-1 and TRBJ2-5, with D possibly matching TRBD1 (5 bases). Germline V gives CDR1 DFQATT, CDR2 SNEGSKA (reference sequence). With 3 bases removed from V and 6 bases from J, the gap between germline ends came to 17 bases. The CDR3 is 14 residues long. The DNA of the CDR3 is TGCAGTGCTAGGGACGTCGTGGGGCCGAAGACCCAGTACTTC. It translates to CSARDVVGPKTQYF.

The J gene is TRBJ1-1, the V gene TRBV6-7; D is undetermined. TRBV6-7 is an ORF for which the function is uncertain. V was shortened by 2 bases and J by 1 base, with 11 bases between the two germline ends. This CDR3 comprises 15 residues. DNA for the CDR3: TGTGCCAGCAGTTACGGTCGGCAGACGAACACTGAAGCTTTCTTT. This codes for CASSYGRQTNTEAFF.

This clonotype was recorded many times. CDR3 residues: CASSRSGPATGELFF. The CDR3 DNA reads as TGTGCCAGCAGTAGATCAGGGCCGGCCACCGGGGAGCTGTTTTTT. This chain links TRBV6-5 with TRBJ2-2; TRBD1 is a possible D gene (5 bases). Germline CDR1 is MNHEY and CDR2 is SVGAGI. The CDR3 loop spans 15 amino acids. The V end lost 5 bases, the J end lost 4 bases, and 14 bases lay between the germline ends.

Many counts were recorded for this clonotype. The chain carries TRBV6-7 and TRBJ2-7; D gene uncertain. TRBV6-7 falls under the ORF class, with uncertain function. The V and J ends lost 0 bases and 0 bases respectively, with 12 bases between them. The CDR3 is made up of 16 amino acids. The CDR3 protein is CASSYSDRWASYEQYF. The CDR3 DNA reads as TGTGCCAGCAGTTACTCGGACCGATGGGCCTCCTACGAGCAGTACTTC.

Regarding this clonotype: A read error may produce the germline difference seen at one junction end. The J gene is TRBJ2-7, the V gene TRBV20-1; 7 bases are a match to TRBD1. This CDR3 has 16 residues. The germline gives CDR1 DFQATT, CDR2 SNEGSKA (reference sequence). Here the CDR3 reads CSARARTGDAAYDQYF. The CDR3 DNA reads TGCAGTGCTAGAGCTCGGACAGGCGATGCGGCCTACGATCAGTACTTC.

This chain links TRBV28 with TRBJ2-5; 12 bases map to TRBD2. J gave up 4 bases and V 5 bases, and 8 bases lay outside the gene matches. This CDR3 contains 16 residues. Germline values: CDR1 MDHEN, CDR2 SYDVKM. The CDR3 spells CASSAPTSGSGETQYF. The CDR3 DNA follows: TGTGCCAGCAGTGCCCCGACTAGCGGGAGTGGAGAGACCCAGTACTTC.

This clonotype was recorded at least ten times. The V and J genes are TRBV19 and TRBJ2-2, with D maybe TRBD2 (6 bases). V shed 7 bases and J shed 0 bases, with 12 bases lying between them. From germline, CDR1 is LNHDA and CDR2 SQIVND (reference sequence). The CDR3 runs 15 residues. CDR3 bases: TGTGCCAGTATCGTAGGAGGGGCGAACACCGGGGAGCTGTTTTTT. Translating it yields CASIVGGANTGELFF.

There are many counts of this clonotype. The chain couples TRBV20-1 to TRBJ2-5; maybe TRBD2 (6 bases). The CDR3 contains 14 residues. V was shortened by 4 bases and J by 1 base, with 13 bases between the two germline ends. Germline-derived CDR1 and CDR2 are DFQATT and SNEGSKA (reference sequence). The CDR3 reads CSAKWAGLQETQYF. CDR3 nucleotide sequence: TGCAGTGCTAAGTGGGCGGGGCTCCAAGAGACCCAGTACTTC.

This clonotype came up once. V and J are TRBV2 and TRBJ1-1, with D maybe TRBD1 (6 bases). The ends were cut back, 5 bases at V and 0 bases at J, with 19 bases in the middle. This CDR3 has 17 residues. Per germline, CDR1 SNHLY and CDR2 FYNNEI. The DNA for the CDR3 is TGTGCCAGCAGTCTTGACAGGAGTCGATTCTTGAACACTGAAGCTTTCTTT. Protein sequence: CASSLDRSRFLNTEAFF. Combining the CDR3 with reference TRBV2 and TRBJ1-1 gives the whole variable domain EPEVTQTPSHQVTQMGQEVILRCVPISNHLYFYWYRQILGQKVEFLVSFYNNEISEKSEIFDDQFSVERPDGSNFTLKIRSTKLEDSAMYFCASSLDRSRFLNTEAFFGQGTRLTVV.